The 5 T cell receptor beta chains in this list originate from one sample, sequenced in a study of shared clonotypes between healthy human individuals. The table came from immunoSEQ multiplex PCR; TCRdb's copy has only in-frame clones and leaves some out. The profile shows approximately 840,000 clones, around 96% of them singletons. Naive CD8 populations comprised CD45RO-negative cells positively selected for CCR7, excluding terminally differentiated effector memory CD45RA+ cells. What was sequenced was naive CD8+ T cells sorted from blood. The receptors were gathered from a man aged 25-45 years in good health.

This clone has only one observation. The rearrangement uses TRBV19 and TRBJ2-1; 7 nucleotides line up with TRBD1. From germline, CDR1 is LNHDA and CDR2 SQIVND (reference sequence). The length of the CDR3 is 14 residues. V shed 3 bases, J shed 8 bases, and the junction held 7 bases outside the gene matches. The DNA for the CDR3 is TGTGCCAGTAGTATCCCCTTCCAGGGGGATGAGCAGTTCTTC. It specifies CASSIPFQGDEQFF.

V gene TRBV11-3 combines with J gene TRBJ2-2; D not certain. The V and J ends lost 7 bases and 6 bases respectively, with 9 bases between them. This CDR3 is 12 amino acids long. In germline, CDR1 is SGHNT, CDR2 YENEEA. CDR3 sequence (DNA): TGTGCCAGCACCCGGTGTGCCGGGGAGCTGTTTTTT. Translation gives CASTRCAGELFF.

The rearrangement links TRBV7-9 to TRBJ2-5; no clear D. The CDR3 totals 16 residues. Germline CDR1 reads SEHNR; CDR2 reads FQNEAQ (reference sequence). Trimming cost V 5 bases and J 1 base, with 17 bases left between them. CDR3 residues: CASSPPYDPTQETQYF. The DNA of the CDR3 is TGTGCCAGCAGCCCCCCATACGACCCCACCCAAGAGACCCAGTACTTC.

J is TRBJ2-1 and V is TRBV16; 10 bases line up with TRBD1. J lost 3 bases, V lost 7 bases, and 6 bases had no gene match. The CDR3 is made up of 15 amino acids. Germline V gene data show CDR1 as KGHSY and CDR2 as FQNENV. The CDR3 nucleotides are TGTGCCAGCACCCAGGGACAGGGGCTCTACAATGAGCAGTTCTTC. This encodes CASTQGQGLYNEQFF.

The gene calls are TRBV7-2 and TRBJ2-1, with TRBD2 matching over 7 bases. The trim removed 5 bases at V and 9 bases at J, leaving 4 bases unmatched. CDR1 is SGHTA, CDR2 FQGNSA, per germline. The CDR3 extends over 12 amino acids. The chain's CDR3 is CASSAGLREQFF. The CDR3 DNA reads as TGTGCCAGCAGCGCGGGACTACGTGAGCAGTTCTTC.